This entry describes one T cell receptor (beta chain). TCRdb analysed the RT-PCR reads with MiXCR anew, one entry per CDR3 protein. Of about 680,000 distinct CDR3 sequences detected, over 12% appear once; the ten largest clones hold roughly 3.9%. Trimming cost V 1 base and J 5 bases; bases outside gene matches: 9. Germline V CDR1 and CDR2: MGHRA, YSYEKL. The CDR3 runs to 16 residues. The receptor was isolated from a female donor in good health, serving as a healthy control. This sequence joins TRBV4-1 and TRBJ2-7; 9 positions agree with TRBD1. Sequenced input: memory CD4+ T cells from blood. The CDR3, as DNA: TGCGCCAGCAGCCAAGTCCCAGGACAGGGGAACCACGAGCAGTACTTC. As protein: CASSQVPGQGNHEQYF.